This T cell receptor (beta chain) was recovered during a study of blood T cell repertoires in COVID-19. Study in general: T cells, B-cell-depleted T cells, or PBMCs supplied cDNA or gDNA.

The assay was immunoSEQ multiplex PCR, and TCRdb's table has in-frame clones only and misses some. The profile covers some 110,000 clones, with around 85% appearing a single time and around 2.5% taken by the ten largest. Sequenced: peripheral blood. The receptor's source is a man aged 45-65 years with acute or convalescent COVID-19.

As DNA, the CDR3 is TGTGCCAGCAGCCCTACGGGACAAGAGACCCAGTACTTC. Translated: CASSPTGQETQYF. This chain connects TRBV3-1 (or the pseudogene TRBV3-2) to TRBJ2-5; D might be TRBD2 (5 bases). The CDR3 is made up of 13 amino acids. The germline gives CDR1 LGHDT, CDR2 YNNKEL (reference sequence). V lost 4 bases and J lost 2, with 8 bases in between.